Given below is one T cell receptor beta chain in context. Its antigen is unknown. The data stem from a study of post-analysis software for immune sequencing data. Findings and caveats of the study: Under F measure analysis, samples from one preparation batch co-clustered strongly. Included in a set of roughly five TRBV segments more frequent in patients than controls were TRBV5-6, TRBV5-1 and TRBV20-1.

From germline, CDR1 is DFQATT and CDR2 SNEGSKA (reference sequence). The CDR3 is 14 residues long. With 3 bases removed from V and 0 bases from J, the gap between germline ends came to 11 bases. The authors incorporated unique molecular identifiers into the TCR beta cDNA libraries. TCRdb processed the PCR reads anew with MiXCR; each CDR3 protein has one entry. The sample has approximately 660,000 distinct CDR3 sequences; 55% to 60% are singletons. The specimen sequenced was blood. The clonotype was recovered from a girl aged 2-10 years with multiple sclerosis. The rearrangement uses TRBV20-1 and TRBJ1-1; D is perhaps TRBD1 (5 bases). This CDR3 is CSASRGPVNTEAFF. CDR3 DNA sequence: TGCAGTGCTAGCCGGGGACCAGTGAACACTGAAGCTTTCTTT.